This T cell receptor beta chain comes out of a study of blood T cell repertoires in COVID-19. Produced via immunoSEQ multiplex PCR; TCRdb's table is partial and in-frame only. This table has about 50,000 clones, around 80% appearing once. The sequenced sample consisted of peripheral blood. The sequence derives from a man in his 70s with acute or convalescent COVID-19.

The CDR3: CASSLGGAAGNTIYF. As DNA, the CDR3 is TGCGCCAGCAGCTTGGGTGGGGCAGCTGGAAACACCATATATTTT. The chain joins TRBV5-1 to TRBJ1-3; possibly TRBD1 for D (5 bases). Germline V CDR1 and CDR2: SGHRS, YFSETQ. The V end was cut by 0 bases, the J end by 2 bases, with 9 bases between. The CDR3 extends over 15 amino acids.